This T cell receptor beta chain comes out of a study of CD8+CD57+ T cells in acquired aplastic anemia. V lost 6 bases and J lost 7, with 13 bases in between. Germline V gene data show CDR1 as LNHDA and CDR2 as SQIVND (reference sequence). This CDR3 has 13 amino acids. CDR3 and TCR beta VDJ profiling relied on a genomic DNA template. TCRdb recomputed calls from the reads with MiXCR, one row per CDR3 protein. The table records some 220,000 distinct CDR3 sequences, roughly 35% of them present only once. V and J are TRBV19 and TRBJ1-5; D is possibly TRBD1 (6 bases). The TCR comes from a human donor in good health, serving as a control. Sequenced material: sorted CD4+, CD8+, or CD8+CD57+ T cells (not recorded which) from PBMCs. The CDR3 nucleotides read TGTGCCAGTAGAGTGGGGGCCGGACAGCCCCAGCATTTT. This codes for CASRVGAGQPQHF.